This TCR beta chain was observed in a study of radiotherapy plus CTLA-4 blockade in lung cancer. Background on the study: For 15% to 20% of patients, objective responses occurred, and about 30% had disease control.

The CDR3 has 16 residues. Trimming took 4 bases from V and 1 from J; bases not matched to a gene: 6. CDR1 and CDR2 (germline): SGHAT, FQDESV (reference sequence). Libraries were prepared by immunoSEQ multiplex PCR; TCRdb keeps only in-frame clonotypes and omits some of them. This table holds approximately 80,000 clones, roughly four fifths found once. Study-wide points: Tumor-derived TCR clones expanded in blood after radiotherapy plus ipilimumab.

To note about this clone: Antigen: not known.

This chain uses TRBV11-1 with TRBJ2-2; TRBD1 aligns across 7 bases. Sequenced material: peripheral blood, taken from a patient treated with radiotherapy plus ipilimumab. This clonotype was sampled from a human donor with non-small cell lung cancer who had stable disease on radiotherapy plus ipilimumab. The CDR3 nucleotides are TGTGCCAGCAGCTCCCGGACAGGCCTGAACACCGGGGAGCTGTTTTTT. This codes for CASSSRTGLNTGELFF.